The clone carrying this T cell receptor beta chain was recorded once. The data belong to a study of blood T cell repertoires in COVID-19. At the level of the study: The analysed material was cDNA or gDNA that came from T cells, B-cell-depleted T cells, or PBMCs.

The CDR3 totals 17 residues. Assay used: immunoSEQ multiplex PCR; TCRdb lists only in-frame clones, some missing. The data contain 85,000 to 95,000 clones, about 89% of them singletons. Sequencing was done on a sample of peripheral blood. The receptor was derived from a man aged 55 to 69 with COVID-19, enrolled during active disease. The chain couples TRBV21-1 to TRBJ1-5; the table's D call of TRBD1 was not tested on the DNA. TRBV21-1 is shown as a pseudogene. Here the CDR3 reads CASSKLKGESGNQPQHF. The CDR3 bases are TGTGCCAGCAGCAAACTTAAGGGGGAGAGTGGCAATCAGCCCCAGCATTTT.